Listed below are T cell receptor beta chains from one sample, sequenced in a study of glioma-infiltrating T cells after dendritic cell vaccination. TCRdb keeps only in-frame clones here, not all; method: immunoSEQ multiplex PCR. The data hold 98,000 or so clones, with approximately 80% observed a single time. The source material was blood, sampled after dendritic cell vaccination. The source is a human donor with glioblastoma. CDR3s include the opening cysteine and the closing phenylalanine or tryptophan. D genes are given only for firm matches. Clone sizes are given selectively: once, few, many, or a class where the clone is expanded.

d_call,v_call,j_call,clone_size,cdr3_nt,cdr3_aa
.,TRBV20-1,TRBJ2-1,.,TGCAGTGCTACGGGGACTTTGGAGCAGTTCTTC,CSATGTLEQFF
.,TRBV7-9,TRBJ1-5,.,TGTGCCAGCAGCTTAGAATGGGGGGATCAGCCCCAGCATTTT,CASSLEWGDQPQHF
.,TRBV29-1,TRBJ1-5,.,TGCAGCGTAACAGGGTATCGGAATCAGCCCCAGCATTTT,CSVTGYRNQPQHF
TRBD1,TRBV5-1,TRBJ2-4,.,TGCGCCAGCAGCATAACCGGGACAGGGAAAAACATTCAGTACTTC,CASSITGTGKNIQYF
TRBD1,TRBV11-2,TRBJ1-2,.,TGTGCCAGCAGCTTAGCGACAGGGAGAAACTATGGCTACACCTTC,CASSLATGRNYGYTF
TRBD1,TRBV5-1,TRBJ2-7,.,TGCGCCAGCAGCTACACCTCGACAGGGAATGACTACGAGCAGTACTTC,CASSYTSTGNDYEQYF
TRBD1,TRBV4-1,TRBJ1-1,.,TGCGCCAGCAGCCTGGGACAGGGGAAGACTGAAGCTTTCTTT,CASSLGQGKTEAFF
.,TRBV21-1,TRBJ1-2,few,TGTGCCAGCAGCACGAACAGGGTTGGCTACACCTTC,CASSTNRVGYTF
TRBD1,TRBV6-5,TRBJ2-7,many,TGTGCCAGCCACCGGACAGGGGGCGACGAGCAGTACTTC,CASHRTGGDEQYF
.,TRBV7-9,TRBJ1-2,.,TGTGCCAGCAGCGCACAGACAGCTAACTATGGCTACACCTTC,CASSAQTANYGYTF
.,TRBV18,TRBJ2-7,.,TGTGCCAGCTCACCACCGAACGCCGTAAAGGGGGAAAACGAGCAGTACTTC,CASSPPNAVKGENEQYF
TRBD2,TRBV5-6,TRBJ2-1,.,TGTGCCAGCAGGGAAGGACTAGGAGTTTACAATGAGCAGTTCTTC,CASREGLGVYNEQFF
TRBD1,TRBV5-1,TRBJ1-1,.,TGCGCCAGCAGCTCGACAGGGTTGAACACTGAAGCTTTCTTT,CASSSTGLNTEAFF
TRBD2,TRBV23-1,TRBJ2-5,.,TGCGCCAGCAGTTCCGAGGCTAGCGGGAGGGAGGCGGAGACCCAGTACTTC,CASSSEASGREAETQYF
TRBD2,TRBV27,TRBJ2-1,.,TGTGCCAGCAGTATCCTAGCGGGAGGGCTGGAAAATGAGCAGTTCTTC,CASSILAGGLENEQFF
.,TRBV28,TRBJ1-4,.,TGTGCCAGCAGACTGACAGTTGCAACTAATGAAAAACTGTTTTTT,CASRLTVATNEKLFF
.,TRBV14,TRBJ1-1,.,TGTGCCAGCAGCCAAGGGGCAGGGGCGGTGAACACTGAAGCTTTCTTT,CASSQGAGAVNTEAFF
TRBD1,TRBV7-2,TRBJ1-1,.,TGTGCCAGCAGCTTGACAGGGGCCACGAACACTGAAGCTTTCTTT,CASSLTGATNTEAFF
TRBD2,TRBV11-2,TRBJ2-3,.,TGTGCCAGCAGCCTGGAGACTAGCACTAGCACAGATACGCAGTATTTT,CASSLETSTSTDTQYF
TRBD1,TRBV4-1,TRBJ1-2,.,TGCGCCAGCAGCCAAGAAGTTGGGACAGGGGGTCATGGCTACACCTTC,CASSQEVGTGGHGYTF
.,TRBV18,TRBJ2-4,few,TGTGCCAGCTCACCACCGGGGGCCGATGCAGGGGTAAACATTCAGTACTTC,CASSPPGADAGVNIQYF
.,TRBV30,TRBJ2-7,.,TGTGCCTGGAGTGGGCGGTACGAGCAGTACTTC,CAWSGRYEQYF
TRBD1,TRBV18,TRBJ2-3,.,TGTGCCAGCTCACCTCAGGGGGCGAGCACAGATACGCAGTATTTT,CASSPQGASTDTQYF
TRBD2,TRBV6-4,TRBJ2-2,.,TGTGCCAGCAGTGACGAGGGAGGGGCCGGGGAGCTGTTTTTT,CASSDEGGAGELFF
.,TRBV6-5,TRBJ1-6,.,TGTGCCAGCTGTAGGGGATCCTATAATTCACCCCTCCACTTT,CASCRGSYNSPLHF
TRBD2,TRBV10-2,TRBJ2-1,.,TGCGCCAGCAGTGAGACTGGACTAGCTTTCTACAATGAGCAGTTCTTC,CASSETGLAFYNEQFF
.,TRBV18,TRBJ1-2,.,TGTGCCAGCTCAGGGGGCGCCAACTATGGCTACACCTTC,CASSGGANYGYTF
TRBD2,TRBV5-1,TRBJ2-5,few,TGCGCCAGCAGCTTGCGGCCTAGCGGGGGGTATTACCAAGAGACCCAGTACTTC,CASSLRPSGGYYQETQYF
TRBD1,TRBV27,TRBJ2-1,.,TGTGCCAGCAGGGAACAGGGGAGAAACAATGAGCAGTTCTTC,CASREQGRNNEQFF
.,TRBV2,TRBJ1-1,.,TGTGCCAGCAGTGTTTTAACAGTGAACACTGAAGCTTTCTTT,CASSVLTVNTEAFF
.,TRBV5-1,TRBJ1-3,.,TGCGCCAGCAGCGTCTCGTCTGGAAACACCATATATTTT,CASSVSSGNTIYF
TRBD2,TRBV9,TRBJ2-1,.,TGTGCCAGCAGCTCTCCTCACCTAGCGGGGGATGGGTACAATGAGCAGTTCTTC,CASSSPHLAGDGYNEQFF
.,TRBV19,TRBJ2-1,.,TGTGCCAGTAGTCTTAGCGGTAACGACAATGAGCAGTTCTTC,CASSLSGNDNEQFF
TRBD1,TRBV30,TRBJ1-2,.,TGTGCCTGGAGTGGGACAGGGGGCGTATTGCGAGGCTACACCTTC,CAWSGTGGVLRGYTF
TRBD2,TRBV6-5,TRBJ2-1,.,TGTGCCAGCTCTAGCGGGAGTTACAATGAGCAGTTCTTC,CASSSGSYNEQFF
TRBD1,TRBV6-5,TRBJ1-4,.,TGTGCCAGCAGCCAGCTCTCAGGGGGCGTAGAAAAACTGTTTTTT,CASSQLSGGVEKLFF
.,TRBV5-1,TRBJ2-7,.,TGCGCCAGCAGCTTGGGACAAACAGGGTTCTCCTACGAGCAGTACTTC,CASSLGQTGFSYEQYF
.,TRBV2,TRBJ2-1,.,TGTGCCAGCAGCCGCGACAGCCCCTTCCACAATGAGCAGTTCTTC,CASSRDSPFHNEQFF
.,TRBV6-6,TRBJ1-2,.,TGTGCCAGCAGTTACTCGAATCCGCCCGAGGTCTATGGCTACACCTTC,CASSYSNPPEVYGYTF
.,TRBV11-2,TRBJ2-2,.,TGTGCCAGCAGCACAAACACGGCGGCATACACCGGGGAGCTGTTTTTT,CASSTNTAAYTGELFF
TRBD1,TRBV28,TRBJ1-5,.,TGTGCCAGCAGAAGACAGGGGTTGGATCAGCCCCAGCATTTT,CASRRQGLDQPQHF
.,TRBV2,TRBJ1-2,.,TGTGCCAGCGATCGAGCTAACTATGGCTACACCTTC,CASDRANYGYTF
TRBD1,TRBV15,TRBJ1-3,.,TGTGCCACCAGCAGAAAACAGGGGGCTGGAAACACCATATATTTT,CATSRKQGAGNTIYF
.,TRBV9,TRBJ2-7,.,TGTGCCAGCAAGCAGGGGACTAAATCCTACGAGCAGTACTTC,CASKQGTKSYEQYF
.,TRBV7-9,TRBJ2-3,.,TGTGCCAGCAGCTTATTAACTAGCACAGATACGCAGTATTTT,CASSLLTSTDTQYF
.,TRBV7-9,TRBJ1-2,.,TGTGCCAGCAGCCCACATGAGGACTATGGCTACACCTTC,CASSPHEDYGYTF